Below, 16 T cell receptor beta chains from the same sample are listed, as sequenced in a study of T cell responses to AZD1222 COVID-19 vaccine. The data were produced by immunoSEQ multiplex PCR, yet TCRdb's version contains in-frame clones alone and is incomplete. There are about 180,000 clones in the sample; around 90% occur only once, and 3.5% to 4.5% lies in the top ten. Sequencing used peripheral blood, obtained 28 days after the second dose of the MenACWY control vaccine. These receptors all come from an adult who received the MenACWY meningococcal vaccine as a control.

The V and J genes are TRBV7-3 and TRBJ2-3; 8 bases are shared with TRBD2. Germline V CDR1 and CDR2: SGHTA, FQGTGA. Trimming cost V 4 bases and J 2 bases; bases outside gene matches: 8. The CDR3 length is 16 residues. This chain's CDR3 is CASSSRGGRYTDTQYF. The CDR3 coding sequence is TGTGCCAGCAGCTCCCGGGGCGGGAGGTACACAGATACGCAGTATTTT. The whole variable domain, filled in from reference TRBV7-3 and TRBJ2-3, reads GAGVSQTPSNKVTEKGKYVELRCDPISGHTALYWYRQSLGQGPEFLIYFQGTGAADDSGLPNDRFFAVRPEGSVSTLKIQRTERGDSAVYLCASSSRGGRYTDTQYFGPGTRLTVL.

The rearrangement uses TRBV5-4 and TRBJ1-2, with 7 bases identical to TRBD1. With V trimmed by 4 bases and J by 8 bases, 17 bases remained unmatched. Germline CDR1 reads SGHNT; CDR2 reads YYREEE (reference sequence). This CDR3 region has 16 residues. The CDR3 is CASSLRGGGVGKGYTF. The DNA of the CDR3 is TGTGCCAGCAGCCTCCGGGGAGGGGGCGTGGGTAAGGGCTACACCTTC. The full variable domain, with the rest looked up from reference TRBV5-4 and TRBJ1-2, is ETGVTQSPTHLIKTRGQQVTLRCSSQSGHNTVSWYQQALGQGPQFIFQYYREEENGRGNFPPRFSGLQFPNYSSELNVNALELDDSALYLCASSLRGGGVGKGYTFGSGTRLTVV.

The genes are TRBV7-9 and TRBJ1-4; D unresolved. The V gene lost 2 bases and the J gene lost 5 bases, with 6 bases spanning the gap. The CDR3 sequence is 13 residues long. Germline CDR1 SEHNR, CDR2 FQNEAQ (reference sequence). The CDR3 bases are TGTGCCAGCAGCTTATTGTCCAATGAAAAACTGTTTTTT. Translated: CASSLLSNEKLFF.

V usage is TRBV28 and J usage is TRBJ2-2, with no clear D. The germline V gene has CDR1 MDHEN and CDR2 SYDVKM. The CDR3 spans 13 residues. Deletions cut 2 bases from V and 3 bases from J, with 4 bases between. CDR3 DNA sequence: TGTGCCAGCAGTTTACCCGACACCGGGGAGCTGTTTTTT. Translated: CASSLPDTGELFF.

V usage is TRBV6-5 and J usage is TRBJ2-3; 7 nucleotides line up with TRBD1. Germline values: CDR1 MNHEY, CDR2 SVGAGI. V dropped 6 bases and J dropped 1; count of bases not matched to a gene: 7. CDR3 length: 15 amino acids. The CDR3 sequence: CASRQQGTGTDTQYF. CDR3 nucleotides: TGTGCCAGCAGACAACAGGGGACGGGCACAGATACGCAGTATTTT.

This rearrangement joins TRBV5-1 to TRBJ1-4; D is unresolved. CDR3 size: 15 residues. Germline V gives CDR1 SGHRS, CDR2 YFSETQ. Trimming left V 1 base short and J 0 bases short, with 7 bases between. CDR3 amino acids: CASSLLGSTNEKLFF. Written as DNA, the CDR3 is TGCGCCAGCAGCTTGTTAGGATCAACTAATGAAAAACTGTTTTTT.

The rearrangement joins TRBV28 to TRBJ2-7; D call uncertain. The CDR3 is made up of 13 amino acids. V was clipped by 4 bases and J by 2 bases, with 9 bases between them. Per the germline V gene, CDR1 is MDHEN and CDR2 is SYDVKM. CDR3 nucleotide sequence: TGTGCCAGCAGTTCCTCACCGACCTACGAGCAGTACTTC. Translated: CASSSSPTYEQYF.

The genes are TRBV6-5 and TRBJ1-2; 9 bases line up with TRBD1. CDR1 and CDR2 from the germline V gene are MNHEY and SVGAGI. The J segment lost 6 bases and the V segment lost 6 bases, leaving 5 bases of the junction unmatched. The CDR3 runs to 13 residues. CDR3 nucleotides: TGTGCCAGCAGCCACAGACAGGGGGATGGCTACACCTTC. Amino acid sequence: CASSHRQGDGYTF.

The CDR3 protein is CATGPGRWLEQYF. The CDR3 coding sequence is TGTGCCACCGGACCGGGACGCTGGTTGGAGCAGTACTTC. The chain employs TRBV19 and TRBJ2-7; D could derive from TRBD1 or TRBD2 (5 bases each). CDR1 LNHDA and CDR2 SQIVND come from the germline V gene (reference sequence). V shed 10 bases and J shed 7 bases, with 20 bases lying between them. The CDR3 has 13 residues.

This clone was observed a handful of times. The chain carries TRBV21-1 and TRBJ2-1; the DNA was not compared with TRBD1, the D call given in the table. TRBV21-1 is designated a pseudogene. There are 15 residues in the CDR3. As DNA, the CDR3 is TGTGCCAGCAAACAGGGAAGGAGCTCCTACAATGAGCAGTTCTTC. It is translated as CASKQGRSSYNEQFF.

The rearrangement joins TRBV10-3 to TRBJ1-1; D is ambiguous. Germline assignment: CDR1 ENHRY and CDR2 SYGVKD. The CDR3 extends over 10 amino acids. Trimming shortened V by 11 bases and J by 7 bases, and 11 bases separated the two germline ends. The CDR3 sequence is CAAFINEAFF. The DNA for the CDR3 is TGTGCCGCGTTCATTAATGAAGCTTTCTTT.

Turning to this clone: Other DNA sequences in the sample encode the same CDR3. The V gene is TRBV19, the J gene TRBJ1-2; D unresolved. V was shortened by 3 bases and J by 3 bases, with 5 bases between the two germline ends. CDR3 size: 12 residues. Per germline, CDR1 LNHDA and CDR2 SQIVND (reference sequence). CDR3: CASSIEDYGYTF. The DNA of the CDR3 is TGTGCCAGTAGTATTGAGGACTATGGCTACACCTTC. Looking up the rest from reference TRBV19 and TRBJ1-2 gives the full variable domain: DGGITQSPKYLFRKEGQNVTLSCEQNLNHDAMYWYRQDPGQGLRLIYYSQIVNDFQKGDIAEGYSVSREKKESFPLTVTSAQKNPTAFYLCASSIEDYGYTFGSGTRLTVV.

This clone appeared once. The chain uses TRBV5-6 and TRBJ2-2; no clear D gene. The CDR3 has 16 residues. V was cut by 0 bases and J by 1 base, with 10 bases left in between. Germline V gene sequence: CDR1 SGHDT, CDR2 YYEEEE. The CDR3 sequence is CASSLGLRMNTGELFF. The CDR3, as DNA: TGTGCCAGCAGCTTGGGACTCCGAATGAACACCGGGGAGCTGTTTTTT.

V is TRBV7-2 and J is TRBJ2-3, with D possibly TRBD1 on 6 matching bases. This CDR3 region has 16 residues. The ends were cut back, 2 bases at V and 6 bases at J, with 18 bases in the middle. Germline lookup yields CDR1 SGHTA and CDR2 FQGNSA. CDR3 DNA sequence: TGTGCCAGCAGCTTAAAGTTTGGGCAGGGGCCCGATACGCAGTATTTT. The encoded protein is CASSLKFGQGPDTQYF.

This chain uses TRBV5-1 with TRBJ2-3; TRBD1 aligns across 8 bases. CDR3 length: 16 residues. The V and J ends lost 2 bases and 4 bases, in that order; junction bases with no gene match: 9. The V gene's germline CDR1 is SGHRS and CDR2 YFSETQ. CDR3 DNA sequence: TGCGCCAGCAGCTTAGGGGGCAGGGGGCGGCCAGATACGCAGTATTTT. It encodes CASSLGGRGRPDTQYF.

The chain recombines TRBV10-2 with TRBJ1-1, with D tentatively TRBD1 (5 bases). CDR3 length equals 14 residues. The V end lost 6 bases, the J end lost 3 bases, and 14 bases lay between the germline ends. Germline V lookup: CDR1 WSHSY, CDR2 SAAADI. The CDR3 protein is CASRTSGTDTEAFF. CDR3 DNA: TGCGCCAGCAGGACTTCAGGGACGGACACTGAAGCTTTCTTT.